The T cell receptor (beta chain) described here comes from a study of spatial heterogeneity in lung cancer. Overall study findings and caveats: It was found that expanded intratumoral alpha and beta TCR counts tracked tumor mutation counts.

This clonotype is categorized as medium-sized. Its target is unknown. Time point meaning: sample taken at primary tumor resection. Trimming cost V 2 bases and J 2 bases; bases outside gene matches: 15. Germline V gene sequence: CDR1 SGHAT, CDR2 FQNNGV. The CDR3 has 19 amino acids. MiXCR, applied by TCRdb to the 5' RACE reads, yields one record per CDR3 protein. The sample carries about 5,700 distinct CDR3 sequences, over 10% recorded once. The rearrangement uses TRBV11-2 and TRBJ2-1, with 7 bases matching TRBD1. This sequence was found in a female donor with early-stage non-small cell lung cancer. The source material was lung tumor tissue, sampled at surgery. The CDR3 sequence: CASSLKGVNTGQTYNEQFF. CDR3 coding DNA: TGTGCCAGCAGCTTAAAGGGGGTCAATACGGGACAGACCTACAATGAGCAGTTCTTC.